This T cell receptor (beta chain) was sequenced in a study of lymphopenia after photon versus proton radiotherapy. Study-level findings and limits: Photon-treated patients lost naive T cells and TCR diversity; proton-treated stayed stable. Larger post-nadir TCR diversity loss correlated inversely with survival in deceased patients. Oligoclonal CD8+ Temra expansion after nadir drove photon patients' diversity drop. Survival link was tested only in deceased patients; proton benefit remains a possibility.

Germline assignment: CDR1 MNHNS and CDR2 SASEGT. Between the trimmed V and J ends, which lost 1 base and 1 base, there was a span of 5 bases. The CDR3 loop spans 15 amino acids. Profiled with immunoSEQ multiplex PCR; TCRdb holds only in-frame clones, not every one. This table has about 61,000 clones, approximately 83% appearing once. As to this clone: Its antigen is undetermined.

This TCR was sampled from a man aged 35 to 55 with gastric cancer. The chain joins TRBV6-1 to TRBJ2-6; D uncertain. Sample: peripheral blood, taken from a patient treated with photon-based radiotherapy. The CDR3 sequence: CASSEEASGANVLTF. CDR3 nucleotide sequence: TGTGCCAGCAGTGAAGAGGCATCTGGGGCCAACGTCCTGACTTTC.